This T cell receptor (beta chain) was identified in a study of radiotherapy plus CTLA-4 blockade in lung cancer. Study conclusions and caveats: Interferon-beta and early blood T cell clone dynamics reportedly predicted response best.

From germline, CDR1 is MGHRA and CDR2 YSYEKL. CDR3 length: 17 residues. The V end was cut by 0 bases, the J end by 0 bases, with 12 bases between. Generated by immunoSEQ multiplex PCR, the TCRdb table keeps only in-frame clones and is missing some. The sample lists 70,000 to 90,000 clones, 78% occurring once. A remark on this clone: What it binds is not known.

V and J are TRBV4-1 and TRBJ1-5; weak D call: TRBD1 (5 bases). Sample: peripheral blood, taken from a patient treated with radiotherapy plus ipilimumab. The receptor's source is a human donor with non-small cell lung cancer whose response to radiotherapy plus ipilimumab could not be evaluated. Some clones in this sample may be carry-over from other donors' samples. CDR3 region: CASSQDAGPDSNQPQHF. The CDR3 DNA reads as TGCGCCAGCAGCCAAGACGCAGGGCCAGATAGCAATCAGCCCCAGCATTTT.